The 22 T cell receptor beta chains below all came from one sample that was sequenced in a study of OX40 agonist ivuxolimab in advanced cancers. Generated by immunoSEQ multiplex PCR, the TCRdb table keeps only in-frame clones and is missing some. Among about 43,000 clones, around 88% were seen once, and the ten largest hold 23%. Source: CD4+ or CD8+ T cells sorted from blood, taken in a trial of the OX40 agonist ivuxolimab. Source of these receptors: an adult with an advanced solid tumor such as melanoma, head and neck, liver or kidney cancer.

This clone was detected only once. The J gene is TRBJ2-7, the V gene TRBV5-6, with 8 bases fitting TRBD1. The CDR3 sequence is 15 residues long. Germline V CDR1 and CDR2: SGHDT, YYEEEE. V was clipped by 4 bases and J by 3 bases; unmatched bases: 9. The chain's CDR3 is CASSGGQEEYYEQYF. CDR3 DNA: TGTGCCAGCAGCGGGGGACAGGAAGAATACTACGAGCAGTACTTC.

V and J are TRBV11-2 and TRBJ2-5; no clear D. With 1 base removed from V and 5 bases from J, the gap between germline ends came to 5 bases. This CDR3 comprises 12 residues. Germline-derived CDR1 and CDR2 are SGHAT and FQNNGV. CDR3 DNA sequence: TGTGCCAGCAGCTTAGGTTCCGAGACCCAGTACTTC. Amino acid sequence: CASSLGSETQYF. Supplemented by reference TRBV11-2 and TRBJ2-5, the full variable domain reads EAGVAQSPRYKIIEKRQSVAFWCNPISGHATLYWYQQILGQGPKLLIQFQNNGVVDDSQLPKDRFSAERLKGVDSTLKIQPAKLEDSAVYLCASSLGSETQYFGPGTRLLVL.

V is TRBV10-1 and J is TRBJ1-2; D uncertain. Germline V gene sequence: CDR1 WNHNN, CDR2 SYGVQD (reference sequence). The CDR3 covers 13 residues. Trimming took off 0 bases at V and 8 bases at J, with 10 bases between the two ends. CDR3 protein: CASSESLGDGYTF. Written as DNA, the CDR3 is TGCGCCAGCAGTGAGTCGCTGGGAGACGGCTACACCTTC.

The rearrangement joins TRBV14 to TRBJ2-4, with 7 bases aligning to TRBD2. CDR3 length equals 16 residues. Germline CDR1 reads SGHDN; CDR2 reads FVKESK. V shed 1 base, J shed 0 bases, and the junction held 3 bases outside the gene matches. CDR3 in DNA: TGTGCCAGCAGCCAAGGGGGAGGGCTAGCCAAAAACATTCAGTACTTC. Residues: CASSQGGGLAKNIQYF.

The V gene is TRBV30, the J gene TRBJ2-7; TRBD1 matches at 12 bases. This CDR3 spans 14 amino acids. The junction had 7 bases not matched to a gene; V was cut back by 4 bases and J by 6 bases. The germline CDR1 and CDR2 sequences are GTSNPN and SVGIG (reference sequence). CDR3 bases: TGTGCCTGGACCCTGGGACAGGGGGCTTCCGAGCAGTACTTC. As protein: CAWTLGQGASEQYF.

This chain connects TRBV4-1 to TRBJ2-7, with no clear D. Trimming took off 1 base at V and 0 bases at J, with 10 bases between the two ends. CDR1 and CDR2 from the germline V gene are MGHRA and YSYEKL. There are 15 residues in the CDR3. The CDR3 here is CASSQGRQSSYEQYF. CDR3 DNA: TGCGCCAGCAGCCAAGGTAGGCAGAGCTCCTACGAGCAGTACTTC.

The chain carries TRBV27 and TRBJ2-3; TRBD2 might be the D (6 bases). CDR1 and CDR2 (germline): MNHEY, SMNVEV (reference sequence). This CDR3 has 15 residues. Trimming removed 2 bases from V and 3 bases from J, with 12 bases in between. As DNA, the CDR3 is TGTGCCAGCAGTTTAGAGCGGAGCGGGACAGATACGCAGTATTTT. Its protein product is CASSLERSGTDTQYF.

The chain combines TRBV7-2 with TRBJ2-7; TRBD1 matches 9 bases. The CDR3 totals 15 residues. Trimming cost V 2 bases and J 4 bases; bases outside gene matches: 6. Looked up from germline, CDR1 is SGHTA and CDR2 is FQGNSA. The CDR3 reads CASSLIGTGRYEQYF. CDR3 bases: TGTGCCAGCAGCTTAATTGGGACAGGGAGGTACGAGCAGTACTTC. Full variable domain (outside the CDR3, taken from reference TRBV7-2 and TRBJ2-7): GAGVSQSPSNKVTEKGKDVELRCDPISGHTALYWYRQSLGQGLEFLIYFQGNSAPDKSGLPSDRFSAERTGGSVSTLTIQRTQQEDSAVYLCASSLIGTGRYEQYFGPGTRLTVT.

The V gene is TRBV28, the J gene TRBJ1-5, with D perhaps TRBD1 (5 bases). Per the germline V gene, CDR1 is MDHEN and CDR2 is SYDVKM. The V gene lost 6 bases and the J gene lost 6 bases, with 12 bases spanning the gap. The length of the CDR3 is 13 residues. For the CDR3, the DNA is TGTGCCAGCAGGGAGGGGTTAGGTCAGCCCCAGCATTTT. Its protein product is CASREGLGQPQHF.

J is TRBJ2-7 and V is TRBV7-9, with a possible D match to TRBD2 (6 bases). With 3 bases removed from V and 4 bases from J, the gap between germline ends came to 13 bases. Looked up from germline, CDR1 is SEHNR and CDR2 is FQNEAQ (reference sequence). CDR3 length equals 14 residues. The CDR3 nucleotides read TGTGCCAGCAGCTTTTCTCATGGGGGGTACGAGCAGTACTTC. Residues: CASSFSHGGYEQYF.

The V and J genes are TRBV7-9 and TRBJ2-5; 12 bases match TRBD1. This CDR3 region has 16 residues. Germline trimming cut 5 bases from V and 3 bases from J; bases unmatched to any gene: 7. Germline-derived CDR1 and CDR2 are SEHNR and FQNEAQ (reference sequence). The CDR3 spells CASSRAGTGGEETQYF. CDR3 bases: TGTGCCAGCAGCCGCGCTGGGACAGGGGGCGAAGAGACCCAGTACTTC.

The rearrangement joins TRBV19 to TRBJ1-1; TRBD1 is a possible D gene (6 bases). Germline assignment: CDR1 LNHDA and CDR2 SQIVND (reference sequence). Trimming left V 3 bases short and J 4 bases short, with 18 bases between. The CDR3 is 16 amino acids. For the CDR3, the DNA is TGTGCCAGTAGTATCGTTGGGGGGGGCGCGGTCACTGAAGCTTTCTTT. Translating it yields CASSIVGGGAVTEAFF. The full variable domain, its missing parts supplied by reference TRBV19 and TRBJ1-1, is DGGITQSPKYLFRKEGQNVTLSCEQNLNHDAMYWYRQDPGQGLRLIYYSQIVNDFQKGDIAEGYSVSREKKESFPLTVTSAQKNPTAFYLCASSIVGGGAVTEAFFGQGTRLTVV.

The chain recombines TRBV5-6 with TRBJ2-7; TRBD2 aligns across 7 bases. CDR3 size: 14 residues. Per germline, CDR1 SGHDT and CDR2 YYEEEE. J gave up 7 bases and V 2 bases, and 9 bases lay outside the gene matches. CDR3: CASSLRDYAGEQYF. CDR3 DNA sequence: TGTGCCAGCAGCTTACGGGACTATGCGGGAGAGCAGTACTTC.

The chain joins TRBV4-2 to TRBJ2-7; D is ambiguous. CDR1 is LGHNA and CDR2 is YNFKEQ in the germline V gene. The germline V and J ends were trimmed by 1 base and 0 bases, with 7 bases remaining between them. The CDR3 contains 14 residues. As DNA, the CDR3 is TGTGCCAGCAGCCAAGGTGACGACTCCTACGAGCAGTACTTC. Its protein product is CASSQGDDSYEQYF.

This chain links TRBV5-1 with TRBJ1-2; D is uncertain. The CDR3 sequence is 15 residues long. The V and J ends lost 0 bases and 2 bases respectively, with 11 bases between them. Germline assignment: CDR1 SGHRS and CDR2 YFSETQ. The CDR3 region has the DNA TGCGCCAGCAGCTTGGGGGTTAATTCCAACTATGGCTACACCTTC. Its translation: CASSLGVNSNYGYTF. The full variable domain, completed using reference TRBV5-1 and TRBJ1-2, is KAGVTQTPRYLIKTRGQQVTLSCSPISGHRSVSWYQQTPGQGLQFLFEYFSETQRNKGNFPGRFSGRQFSNSRSEMNVSTLELGDSALYLCASSLGVNSNYGYTFGSGTRLTVV.

This rearrangement joins TRBV5-1 to TRBJ2-5; D is uncertain. The CDR3 contains 14 residues. Trimming stripped 4 bases from V and 0 bases from J, with 10 bases between. The V gene's germline CDR1 is SGHRS and CDR2 YFSETQ. CDR3 nucleotide sequence: TGCGCCAGCAGCCGAGGAAGGTACCAAGAGACCCAGTACTTC. Protein sequence: CASSRGRYQETQYF.

This chain joins TRBV10-1 and TRBJ1-5, with a possible D match to TRBD1 (6 bases). The length of the CDR3 is 15 residues. The V gene lost 7 bases and the J gene lost 6 bases, with 19 bases spanning the gap. Germline V gene lookup returns CDR1 WNHNN and CDR2 SYGVQD (reference sequence). CDR3 region: CASIISSGVGQPQHF. The CDR3 DNA sequence: TGCGCCAGCATTATCTCCTCAGGGGTGGGTCAGCCCCAGCATTTT.

CDR3 sequence: CASNEGRDGYTF. CDR3 sequence (DNA): TGTGCCAGTAACGAGGGCCGGGATGGCTACACCTTC. The chain employs TRBV19 and TRBJ1-2; the D is unclear. V was clipped by 7 bases and J by 6 bases, with 12 bases between them. CDR1 and CDR2 (germline): LNHDA, SQIVND (reference sequence). The CDR3 is made up of 12 amino acids.

The chain employs TRBV30 and TRBJ2-1; D gene unclear. Germline V gene lookup returns CDR1 GTSNPN and CDR2 SVGIG (reference sequence). This CDR3 region has 13 residues. V was pared by 3 bases and J by 2 bases, with 8 bases between. This chain's CDR3 is CAWSIAAYNEQFF. The CDR3 DNA is TGTGCCTGGAGCATCGCAGCCTACAATGAGCAGTTCTTC.

The gene calls are TRBV4-1 and TRBJ2-1; unclear D gene. The V end lost 0 bases, the J end lost 7 bases, and 10 bases lay between the germline ends. Germline V lookup: CDR1 MGHRA, CDR2 YSYEKL. The CDR3 consists of 14 residues. The CDR3 sequence is CASSQERLSNEQFF. The CDR3 DNA reads TGCGCCAGCAGCCAAGAGCGCCTATCAAATGAGCAGTTCTTC.

The V and J genes are TRBV5-1 and TRBJ2-1; 8 bases fit TRBD2. Germline assignment: CDR1 SGHRS and CDR2 YFSETQ. The ends lost 1 base at V and 0 bases at J; junction bases unmatched: 9. This CDR3 spans 18 amino acids. CDR3 DNA: TGCGCCAGCAGCTTGTTCGCGGCGGGAGGAATCTCCTACAATGAGCAGTTCTTC. It yields the protein CASSLFAAGGISYNEQFF.

The table lists this clone with a count of one. The chain recombines TRBV5-8 with TRBJ2-3; D assignment may be TRBD1 or TRBD2 (7 bases each). Germline V gives CDR1 SGHTS, CDR2 YDEGEE. The germline V and J ends were trimmed by 3 bases and 5 bases, with 13 bases remaining between them. CDR3 length: 14 amino acids. This CDR3 reads CASSSQGGGDTQYF. The DNA for the CDR3 is TGTGCCAGCAGCTCGCAGGGGGGGGGAGATACGCAGTATTTT.